This TCR beta chain was sequenced for a study of shared clonotypes between healthy human individuals. This clone was counted a few times. Antigen specificity is unknown. A deep-level run was used for the assay. Methods used by the authors: Filtering differed for immunoSEQ, which gave only junction sequences without quality scores. Sequencing was performed with immunoSEQ multiplex PCR; in TCRdb, only in-frame clones are kept and a portion is missing. For V, J and clone size, that table is used; D and trimming come from the DNA. Among approximately 2.3 million clones listed, 93% were seen once. The V gene's germline CDR1 is LGHNT and CDR2 FRNRAP. This CDR3 is built from 13 residues. V was shortened by 3 bases and J by 5 bases, with 10 bases between the two germline ends. Study-wide findings and caveats: A limitation of the genetic and exposure-history diversity represented arose from few donors.

Material: naive CD4+ T cells from PBMCs. Subset specified: CD45RA+ positively selected. The receptor was isolated from a man between 18 and 35 years old in good health. Some clones in this sample may be carry-over from other donors' samples. The chain has TRBV12-5 and TRBJ1-1; no reliable D call. CDR3 sequence reads: CASGFTEWTEAFF. CDR3 nucleotide sequence: TGTGCTAGTGGTTTTACAGAGTGGACTGAAGCTTTCTTT. The variable domain in full, with the rest retrieved from reference TRBV12-5 and TRBJ1-1, is DARVTQTPRHKVTEMGQEVTMRCQPILGHNTVFWYRQTMMQGLELLAYFRNRAPLDDSGMPKDRFSAEMPDATLATLKIQPSEPRDSAVYFCASGFTEWTEAFFGQGTRLTVV.